This is a list of T cell receptor beta chains from one sample in a study of T cell responses to AZD1222 COVID-19 vaccine. Sequenced by immunoSEQ multiplex PCR; TCRdb stores in-frame clones only, minus some. The data show about 120,000 clones, about nine tenths seen once. The sequenced sample was peripheral blood, obtained 28 days after the second AZD1222 dose. All receptors come from an adult who received the AZD1222 COVID-19 vaccine. The CDR3 runs from the conserved cysteine through the conserved F or W. A D gene is named only where the DNA matches it firmly. Only some rows state a clone size, as once, few, many or a class for expanded clones.

TGTGCCAGTAGTGCGACAGGGGACACTGAAGCTTTCTTT CASSATGDTEAFF TRBJ1-1 TRBV19 . TRBD1
TGTGCCAGCATCTCAAGGGAAGGCCAGGCCTATGGCTACACCTTC CASISREGQAYGYTF TRBJ1-2 TRBV6-5 few .
TGTGCCAGCAGCGTGACAGGGGGCGTCTCTGGCACTGAAGCTTTCTTT CASSVTGGVSGTEAFF TRBJ1-1 TRBV9 once TRBD1
TGTGCCAGCAGCTCCCAGGGGTTACGTGGTGAGCAGTTCTTC CASSSQGLRGEQFF TRBJ2-1 TRBV11-3 . .
TGTGCCAGCAGCTTGTCCAGGGGCAATGAAAAACTGTTTTTT CASSLSRGNEKLFF TRBJ1-4 TRBV7-9 . .
TGTGCCAGCAGCCGCGGGGGGAGCTCCTACAATGAGCAGTTCTTC CASSRGGSSYNEQFF TRBJ2-1 TRBV13 once TRBD2
TGTGCCAGCAGCGATAGCGGGACTGGGGAGACCCAGTACTTC CASSDSGTGETQYF TRBJ2-5 TRBV3-1/TRBV3-2 . TRBD2
TGTGCCAGCAGCAGGGACCAGGGTATTGGAAACACCATATATTTT CASSRDQGIGNTIYF TRBJ1-3 TRBV7-2 . .
TGTGCCAGCAGCGTAGGAGATCAGTTTAACTATGGCTACACCTTC CASSVGDQFNYGYTF TRBJ1-2 TRBV9 . .
TGTGCCAGCTCACCCGACCCGAGGAACTATGGCTACACCTTC CASSPDPRNYGYTF TRBJ1-2 TRBV18 once .
TGCAGCGTTGTAGCGGGGGCTCAAGAGACCCAGTACTTC CSVVAGAQETQYF TRBJ2-5 TRBV29-1 . TRBD2
TGTGCCAGCAGCTTAGCAGCAGCGACTAACTATGGCTACACCTTC CASSLAAATNYGYTF TRBJ1-2 TRBV11-2 once .
TGTGCCATCAGCCCCCGGGACAGAACGAACACTGAAGCTTTCTTT CAISPRDRTNTEAFF TRBJ1-1 TRBV10-3 . TRBD1
TGTGCCAGCAGCCCCGGGCCACTGAATGAAAAACTGTTTTTT CASSPGPLNEKLFF TRBJ1-4 TRBV7-9 . .
TGTGCCAGCAGCCCCGAAAGGGGGCTCAATGAGCAGTTCTTC CASSPERGLNEQFF TRBJ2-1 TRBV11-1 . TRBD1
TGTGCCAGCAGTGAAGCCGGACCACACGCCGGGGAGCTGTTTTTT CASSEAGPHAGELFF TRBJ2-2 TRBV6-1 . .
TGCGCCAGCAGCTTGTATCAGGTCAACACTGAAGCTTTCTTT CASSLYQVNTEAFF TRBJ1-1 TRBV5-1 . .
TGTGCCAGCAGTTACGTAACCGGGGAGCGGGACTATGGCTACACCTTC CASSYVTGERDYGYTF TRBJ1-2 TRBV6-2/TRBV6-3 . .
TGCGCCAGCAGCCACGACAGGAGCAATTCCTACGAGCAGTACTTC CASSHDRSNSYEQYF TRBJ2-7 TRBV4-1 . .
TGTGCCAGCATTAGCTATAATCGGGACAGGGGGCTCAATGAGCAGTTCTTC CASISYNRDRGLNEQFF TRBJ2-1 TRBV5-6 . TRBD1
TGTGCCAGCTCACCGGGACAGGTTTCGGGTAGGCAGCCCCAGCATTTT CASSPGQVSGRQPQHF TRBJ1-5 TRBV18 . TRBD1
TGTGCCAGTAGTATAGATCGAACAGGGAGAACTGAAGCTTTCTTT CASSIDRTGRTEAFF TRBJ1-1 TRBV19 . .
TGCGCCAGCAGCCCCCCCGGGGAGACCCAGTACTTC CASSPPGETQYF TRBJ2-5 TRBV5-1 . .
TGTGCCAGTAGTACCGGGGCGGCGGGGAGCGGGGAGCTGTTTTTT CASSTGAAGSGELFF TRBJ2-2 TRBV19 . .
TGTGCCAGCAGCCCTTCAACCCGGTGGACGGGTGTCACCGGGGAGCTGTTTTTT CASSPSTRWTGVTGELFF TRBJ2-2 TRBV9 . .
TGTGCCAGCAGCTTAGGGACGGGGAATCAGCCCCAGCATTTT CASSLGTGNQPQHF TRBJ1-5 TRBV7-9 . .
TGTGCCAGCAGCACCCGATCGACAGGATCTAACTATGGCTACACCTTC CASSTRSTGSNYGYTF TRBJ1-2 TRBV6-2/TRBV6-3 once .
TGTGCCAGCAGTAATCAGGGTTTCTCCTACGAGCAGTACTTC CASSNQGFSYEQYF TRBJ2-7 TRBV6-5 . .
TGCAGCGTTGGCTTGGGACAGCCATTAAGTGGCTATGGCTACACCTTC CSVGLGQPLSGYGYTF TRBJ1-2 TRBV29-1 once TRBD1
TGCGCCAGCAGCCAAGACCATCCCCGGGGGCCTGGAAACACCATATATTTT CASSQDHPRGPGNTIYF TRBJ1-3 TRBV4-1 . .
TGTGCCAGCTCACCGACAGGGGGACGGGGTTCACCCCTCCACTTT CASSPTGGRGSPLHF TRBJ1-6 TRBV18 . TRBD1
TGTGCCAGCAGTTACTCGGCAGGGGCGGTAGGTGGCTACACCTTC CASSYSAGAVGGYTF TRBJ1-2 TRBV6-2/TRBV6-3 . .
TGTGCCAGCAGTGAAGGTCAGGGGATCACGCCCCAGCATTTT CASSEGQGITPQHF TRBJ1-5 TRBV6-1 . .
TGTGCCAGCGGGGGGGCCGACAGGGTGAATCAGCCCCAGCATTTT CASGGADRVNQPQHF TRBJ1-5 TRBV9 . TRBD1
TGTGCCAGCAGCTTAAAGGGCCTCGGACAGCCCGAAAAACTGTTTTTT CASSLKGLGQPEKLFF TRBJ1-4 TRBV7-9 . .
TGTGCCAGCAGGCGCGGGGGGGCCGGGTACGAGCAGTACTTC CASRRGGAGYEQYF TRBJ2-7 TRBV3-1/TRBV3-2 . TRBD2
TGTGCCAGCAGTTCTCCAGGGGAGCCCCAGCATTTT CASSSPGEPQHF TRBJ1-5 TRBV28 . .
TGTGCCAGCAGCCCCCCGAAAGGCAGGGACACTGAAGCTTTCTTT CASSPPKGRDTEAFF TRBJ1-1 TRBV3-1/TRBV3-2 . .
TGTGCCAGCAGCGCGGAGGTGGGTGGCTACACCTTC CASSAEVGGYTF TRBJ1-2 TRBV12-3/TRBV12-4 . .
TGTGCCAGCAGCCAAGGAGCGGTCCGGGGAGGTCGCACAGATACGCAGTATTTT CASSQGAVRGGRTDTQYF TRBJ2-3 TRBV3-1/TRBV3-2 . .
TGTGCCAGCAGCCCGACCCGGGACAGGGGGCATTCACCCCTCCACTTT CASSPTRDRGHSPLHF TRBJ1-6 TRBV7-9 . TRBD1
TGTGCCACCCTCGCGTTCTACGAGCAGTACTTC CATLAFYEQYF TRBJ2-7 TRBV5-5 . .
TGTGCCAGCAGCCTCAGGACAGGAGGGTATGAGCAGTTCTTC CASSLRTGGYEQFF TRBJ2-1 TRBV7-2 . .
TGTGCCAGCAGCCCCCCGGGACAGGGCCGGAATAATTCACCCCTCCACTTT CASSPPGQGRNNSPLHF TRBJ1-6 TRBV7-9 . TRBD1
TGTGCCAGCAGTGACGGGGGATACAATCAGCCCCAGCATTTT CASSDGGYNQPQHF TRBJ1-5 TRBV2 . .
TGTGCCAGCGGAACCTACAGCGAGGGGGGAGAGCAGTACTTC CASGTYSEGGEQYF TRBJ2-7 TRBV18 . .